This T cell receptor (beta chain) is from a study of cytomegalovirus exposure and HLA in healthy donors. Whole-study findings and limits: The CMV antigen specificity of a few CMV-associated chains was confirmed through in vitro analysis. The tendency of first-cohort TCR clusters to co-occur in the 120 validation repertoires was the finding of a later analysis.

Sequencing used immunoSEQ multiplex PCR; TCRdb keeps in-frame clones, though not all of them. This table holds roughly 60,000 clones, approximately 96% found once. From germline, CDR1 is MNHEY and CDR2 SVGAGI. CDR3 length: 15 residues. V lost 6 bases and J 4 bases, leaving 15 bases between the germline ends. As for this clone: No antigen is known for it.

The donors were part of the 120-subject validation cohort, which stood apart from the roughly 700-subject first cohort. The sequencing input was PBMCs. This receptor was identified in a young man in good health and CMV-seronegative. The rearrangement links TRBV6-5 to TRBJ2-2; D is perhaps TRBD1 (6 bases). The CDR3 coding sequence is TGTGCCAGCAGAAGGACAGTTTCTGGCACCGGGGAGCTGTTTTTT. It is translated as CASRRTVSGTGELFF.